This is a list of T cell receptor beta chains from one sample in a study of OX40 agonist ivuxolimab in advanced cancers. The data were produced by immunoSEQ multiplex PCR, yet TCRdb's version contains in-frame clones alone and is incomplete. The sample comprises roughly 55,000 clones, 80% of which are singletons, and roughly 4.5% rests with the top ten. The sample here was CD4+ or CD8+ T cells sorted from blood, taken in a trial of the OX40 agonist ivuxolimab. Source of these receptors: an adult with an advanced solid tumor such as melanoma, head and neck, liver or kidney cancer. Both conserved end residues are part of each CDR3. The order of the fields is D gene, V gene, clone size, J gene, CDR3 DNA, CDR3 protein. D genes are given only for firm matches. A clone size is listed for some rows: how often the clone was seen (once, few, many), or a class if it is expanded.

TRBD1	TRBV4-1	-	TRBJ1-2	TGCGCCAGCAGCCAAGGCCGGGACAGGGGGCGCTTCTATGGCTACACCTTC	CASSQGRDRGRFYGYTF
-	TRBV4-3	-	TRBJ2-7	TGCGCCAGCAGCCCAGGGGACGAAAGATACGAGCAGTACTTC	CASSPGDERYEQYF
TRBD1	TRBV7-9	-	TRBJ2-7	TGTGCCAGCAGCCCAAACAGACCGGGACAGGGGTTCTACGAGCAGTACTTC	CASSPNRPGQGFYEQYF
-	TRBV10-3	few	TRBJ1-5	TGTGCCATCAGTGACCAAAATCAGCCCCAGCATTTT	CAISDQNQPQHF
-	TRBV7-2	once	TRBJ2-2	TGTGCCAGCAGCTTCCCGGGCACCGGGGAGCTGTTTTTT	CASSFPGTGELFF
-	TRBV15	-	TRBJ2-7	TGTGCCACCAGCAGAGATCCCGGCTACGAGCAGTACTTC	CATSRDPGYEQYF
-	TRBV7-8	few	TRBJ1-1	TGTGCCAGCAGCTTAGGGACCGGCGGGAACACTGAAGCTTTCTTT	CASSLGTGGNTEAFF
TRBD1	TRBV5-1	-	TRBJ1-6	TGCGCCAGCAGAAGACAGGGGGACCGGACACCCCTCCACTTT	CASRRQGDRTPLHF
TRBD1	TRBV6-6	-	TRBJ1-1	TGTGCCAGCAGTTTTCGGGCAGGGGGGAACACTGAAGCTTTCTTT	CASSFRAGGNTEAFF
-	TRBV9	-	TRBJ1-2	TGTGCCAGCAGCGGCCAACAGGGTACTTATGGCTACACCTTC	CASSGQQGTYGYTF
TRBD1	TRBV19	-	TRBJ1-4	TGTGCCAGTAGTATACCCGAGGAGAGGGGGCGAGAAAAACTGTTTTTT	CASSIPEERGREKLFF
-	TRBV30	-	TRBJ2-3	TGTGCCTGGAGTCTTGGTGGGTCAGATACGCAGTATTTT	CAWSLGGSDTQYF
-	TRBV5-4	once	TRBJ1-1	TGTGCCAGCAGCTTGGAGGCAGGGGCGAATACGAACACTGAAGCTTTCTTT	CASSLEAGANTNTEAFF
-	TRBV27	-	TRBJ1-1	TGTGCCAGCAGTTTATCAACCTCCACCGGGAAGGCTTTCTTT	CASSLSTSTGKAFF
-	TRBV2	few	TRBJ1-2	TGTGCCAGCAGTGAGAAGGGTTCCGGCTATGGCTACACCTTC	CASSEKGSGYGYTF
TRBD1	TRBV6-5	-	TRBJ1-1	TGTGCCAGCAGTTACAAAGGGGGCGCAAGTGAAGCTTTCTTT	CASSYKGGASEAFF
TRBD1	TRBV30	-	TRBJ2-1	TGTGCCTGGACCACGGACCGACAGGGCTCCTACAATGAGCAGTTCTTC	CAWTTDRQGSYNEQFF
-	TRBV7-9	-	TRBJ1-2	TGTGCCAGCAGCACCCCTAACAGCGACGGCTACACCTTC	CASSTPNSDGYTF
-	TRBV7-9	-	TRBJ2-3	TGTGCCAGCAGCTTCTCGGGAAGCACAGATACGCAGTATTTT	CASSFSGSTDTQYF
-	TRBV7-2	-	TRBJ1-5	TGTGCCAGCAGCTTGGAGACAGAAAGCAATCAGCCCCAGCATTTT	CASSLETESNQPQHF
TRBD1	TRBV5-4	-	TRBJ2-7	TGTGCCAGCAGCTCGCCGGGACAGGGTACCTACGAGCAGTACTTC	CASSSPGQGTYEQYF
TRBD1	TRBV6-1	-	TRBJ1-1	TGTGCCAGCAGTGGCCTCCTGGGGAGGGGGCAAGGCACTGAAGCTTTCTTT	CASSGLLGRGQGTEAFF
-	TRBV6-5	-	TRBJ2-3	TGTGCCAGCAGTGCCTCCCAAATGGTTACGCAGTATTTT	CASSASQMVTQYF
-	TRBV30	-	TRBJ2-7	TGTGCCTGGCTTGTGTTGCGAGCGGCCTACGAGCAGTACTTC	CAWLVLRAAYEQYF
TRBD1	TRBV7-2	-	TRBJ2-5	TGTGCCAGCAGCCGAGACAGGGGGAGAGAGACCCAGTACTTC	CASSRDRGRETQYF
TRBD1	TRBV14	-	TRBJ1-4	TGTGCCAGCAGCCAAGCAGGGACAGGGTCTCACGAAAAACTGTTTTTT	CASSQAGTGSHEKLFF
TRBD2	TRBV27	-	TRBJ2-1	TGCGCCAGCAGTTCCGCGGGTAGCGGGGGGAACAATGAGCAGTTCTTC	CASSSAGSGGNNEQFF
-	TRBV7-2	-	TRBJ2-7	TGTGCCAGCAGCTCCCCTGACGTCTCCTACGAGCAGTACTTC	CASSSPDVSYEQYF
TRBD1	TRBV9	-	TRBJ1-1	TGTGCCAGCAGCGTAGCCCCCGGGACAGGGGCTGGGAACACTGAAGCTTTCTTT	CASSVAPGTGAGNTEAFF
-	TRBV21-1	-	TRBJ2-2	TGTGCCAGCAGCGGATCAGCGGTCAAAGCACCCGCCCAAGCGAACACCGGGGAGCTGTTTTTT	CASSGSAVKAPAQANTGELFF
TRBD2	TRBV6-5	-	TRBJ2-1	TGTGCCAGCAGTTACCGATCTGCGGGAGGGCGGAATGAGCAGTTCTTC	CASSYRSAGGRNEQFF
-	TRBV28	-	TRBJ1-5	TGTGCCAGCAGCCTCCTGGGGGTTCAGCCCCAGCATTTT	CASSLLGVQPQHF
TRBD2	TRBV15	-	TRBJ2-7	TGTGCCACCAGCAGCCCTAGCGGGCCGGGATACGAGCAGTACTTC	CATSSPSGPGYEQYF
-	TRBV10-1	-	TRBJ1-1	TGCGCCAGCACACAGGGCGGGGGTACTGAAGCTTTCTTT	CASTQGGGTEAFF
-	TRBV28	-	TRBJ1-1	TGTGCCAGCAGCCCCAATTCGGGGATCACTGAAGCTTTCTTT	CASSPNSGITEAFF
TRBD1	TRBV6-5	-	TRBJ2-4	TGTGCCAGCAGTTACGGATACTGGGACAGAAACATTCAGTACTTC	CASSYGYWDRNIQYF
-	TRBV7-2	-	TRBJ2-2	TGTGCCAGCAGATCCAATCCCCAGGGGACCGGGGAGCTGTTTTTT	CASRSNPQGTGELFF
TRBD1	TRBV9	-	TRBJ2-3	TGTGCCAGCAGCGTAGGGGGACAGGGACAGGGGAGCACAGATACGCAGTATTTT	CASSVGGQGQGSTDTQYF
-	TRBV25-1	-	TRBJ1-1	TGTGCCAGCAGAGATGCAGGGGACACTGAAGCTTTCTTT	CASRDAGDTEAFF
TRBD2	TRBV7-2	-	TRBJ2-2	TGTGCCAGCAGCTTAGGACTAGCGGGAGCCGGGGAGCTGTTTTTT	CASSLGLAGAGELFF
-	TRBV20-1	-	TRBJ1-1	TGCAGTGCTAGTGGAATTGAAGCTTTCTTT	CSASGIEAFF
-	TRBV6-5	-	TRBJ1-2	TGTGCCAGCAGAGTTGGGGGAAGCTATGGCTACACCTTC	CASRVGGSYGYTF
TRBD1	TRBV11-2	-	TRBJ1-4	TGTGCCAGCAGCTTAGATCGGACAGGGAATGAAAAACTGTTTTTT	CASSLDRTGNEKLFF
-	TRBV7-2	-	TRBJ1-3	TGTGCCAGCAGCTTAGAGGGCAGGGGTACTGGAAACACCATATATTTT	CASSLEGRGTGNTIYF
TRBD1	TRBV7-6	-	TRBJ1-6	TGTGCCAGCAACCTTGGACAGGGAGGTTCACCCCTCCACTTT	CASNLGQGGSPLHF
TRBD1	TRBV5-1	-	TRBJ2-7	TGCGCCAGCTGTATGACAGGGAGCTCCTACGAGCAGTACTTC	CASCMTGSSYEQYF
-	TRBV19	-	TRBJ2-1	TGTGCCAGCAACCCTGGAGGTGGCCCCAGTAGCGATGAGCAGTTCTTC	CASNPGGGPSSDEQFF
TRBD1	TRBV5-1	medium-sized	TRBJ1-5	TGCGCCAGCAGCCTCGGGACAGGGTATCAGCCCCAGCATTTT	CASSLGTGYQPQHF